What follows describes a single T cell receptor beta chain. The antigen is not known. Germline V gene data show CDR1 as SGHTA and CDR2 as FQGNSA. This CDR3 has 15 residues. The data derive from a study of CD8 T cells in ankylosing spondylitis. Study-level results: It appeared that ankylosing spondylitis blood was characterized by a TCR beta motif of several highly homologous variants.

Quantitative 5'-RACE with molecular barcodes was used to make the TCR beta libraries. Each CDR3 protein is one row after TCRdb ran MiXCR on the 5' RACE reads. The sample carries roughly 450,000 distinct CDR3 sequences, about 25% recorded once. This sequence originates from a male donor with ankylosing spondylitis. The rearrangement uses TRBV7-2 and TRBJ1-3; tentatively, D is TRBD1 (6 bases). The specimen was blood, either unsorted or a sorted T cell fraction (not recorded which). The CDR3 DNA follows: TGTGTGAGCAGCTCCCGTGGGGGGCGAGGAAACACCATATATTTT. It specifies CVSSSRGGRGNTIYF. The variable domain in full, completed from reference TRBV7-2 and TRBJ1-3, reads GAGVSQSPSNKVTEKGKDVELRCDPISGHTALYWYRQSLGQGLEFLIYFQGNSAPDKSGLPSDRFSAERTGGSVSTLTIQRTQQEDSAVYLCVSSSRGGRGNTIYFGEGSWLTVV.